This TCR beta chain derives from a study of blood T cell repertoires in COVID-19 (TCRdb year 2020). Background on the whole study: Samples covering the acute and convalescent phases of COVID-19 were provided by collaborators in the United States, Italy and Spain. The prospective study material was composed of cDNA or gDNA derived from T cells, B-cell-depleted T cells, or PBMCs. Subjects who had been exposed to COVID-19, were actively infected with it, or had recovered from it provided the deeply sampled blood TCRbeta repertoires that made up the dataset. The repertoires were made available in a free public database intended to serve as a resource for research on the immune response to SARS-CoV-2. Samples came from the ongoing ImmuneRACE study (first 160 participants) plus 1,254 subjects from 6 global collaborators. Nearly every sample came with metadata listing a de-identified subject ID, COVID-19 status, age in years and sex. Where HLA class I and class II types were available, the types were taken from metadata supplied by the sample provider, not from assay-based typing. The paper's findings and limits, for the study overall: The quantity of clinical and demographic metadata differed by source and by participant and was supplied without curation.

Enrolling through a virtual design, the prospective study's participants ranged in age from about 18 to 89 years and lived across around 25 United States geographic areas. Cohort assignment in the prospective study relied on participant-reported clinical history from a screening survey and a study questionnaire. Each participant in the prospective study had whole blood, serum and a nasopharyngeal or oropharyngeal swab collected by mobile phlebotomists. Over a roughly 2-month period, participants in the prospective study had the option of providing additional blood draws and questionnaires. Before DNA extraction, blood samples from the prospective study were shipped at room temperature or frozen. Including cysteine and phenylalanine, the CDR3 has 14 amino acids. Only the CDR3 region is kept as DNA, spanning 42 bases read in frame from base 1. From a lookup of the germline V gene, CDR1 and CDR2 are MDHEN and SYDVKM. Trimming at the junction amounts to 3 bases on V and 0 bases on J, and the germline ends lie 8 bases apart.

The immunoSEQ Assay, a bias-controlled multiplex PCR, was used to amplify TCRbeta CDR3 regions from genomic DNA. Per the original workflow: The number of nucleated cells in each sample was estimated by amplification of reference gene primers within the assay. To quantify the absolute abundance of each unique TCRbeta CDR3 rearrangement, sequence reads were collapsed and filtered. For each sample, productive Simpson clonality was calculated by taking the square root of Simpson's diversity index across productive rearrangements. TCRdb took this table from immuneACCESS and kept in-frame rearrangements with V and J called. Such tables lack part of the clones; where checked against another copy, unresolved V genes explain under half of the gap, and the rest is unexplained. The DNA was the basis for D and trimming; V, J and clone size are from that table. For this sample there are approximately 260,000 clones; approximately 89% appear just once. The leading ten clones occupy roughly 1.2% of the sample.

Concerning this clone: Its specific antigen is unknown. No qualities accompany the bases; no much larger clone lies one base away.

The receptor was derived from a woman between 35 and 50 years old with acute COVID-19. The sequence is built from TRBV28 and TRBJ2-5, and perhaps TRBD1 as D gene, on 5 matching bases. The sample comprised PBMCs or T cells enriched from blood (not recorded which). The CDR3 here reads CASSFDRYQETQYF. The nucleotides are TGTGCCAGCAGTTTCGACAGATACCAAGAGACCCAGTACTTC.